The 23 T cell receptor beta chains below come from one sample, sequenced in a study of regulatory T cells in long-lasting Graves disease. Time point given: newly diagnosed GD, antithyroid drugs for less than 3 months. The TCR library was prepared using RNA isolated from PBMCs. Library construction for TCR beta used iRepertoire HTBI primers and Arm-PCR of CDR3 regions. MiXCR was run by TCRdb on the multiplex PCR reads, yielding one entry per CDR3 protein. The sample consists of around 250,000 distinct CDR3 sequences, 15% to 20% of them appearing once. This specimen consisted of peripheral blood mononuclear cells (PBMCs), obtained at new diagnosis, from a patient treated with antithyroid drugs. The receptors shown here come from a female donor with Graves disease.

There are many counts of this clonotype. DNA for the CDR3: TGTGCCAGCAGCGTACAGGGGGCGCGGATCTATGAAAAACTGTTTTTT. It yields the protein CASSVQGARIYEKLFF. The chain couples TRBV3-1 to TRBJ1-4; 9 bases agree with TRBD1. The J segment lost 6 bases and the V segment lost 5 bases, leaving 10 bases of the junction unmatched. Germline-derived CDR1 and CDR2 are LGHDT and YNNKEL (reference sequence). The CDR3 loop spans 16 amino acids.

This clonotype was observed many times. The chain combines TRBV28 with TRBJ2-7; D gene unclear. Per the germline V gene, CDR1 is MDHEN and CDR2 is SYDVKM. Deletions cut 3 bases from V and 0 bases from J, with 6 bases between. The CDR3 sequence is 13 residues long. The CDR3 coding sequence is TGTGCCAGCAGTTTTCCCCTCTCCTACGAGCAGTACTTC. It codes for CASSFPLSYEQYF.

This clonotype was seen just once. This may arise from a read error, as a much more abundant clone is one base away. This chain joins TRBV7-3 and TRBJ2-1, with TRBD2 matching 9 bases. The trim removed 1 base at V and 9 bases at J, leaving 4 bases unmatched. CDR1 is SGHTA, CDR2 FQGTGA, per germline. The CDR3 runs to 14 residues. Here the CDR3 reads CASSLSGRAREQFF. CDR3 nucleotide sequence: TGTGCCAGCAGCTTAAGCGGGAGGGCCCGTGAGCAGTTCTTC.

This clonotype was seen at least ten times. This chain connects TRBV10-2 to TRBJ2-7; 11 bases are shared with TRBD1. The V segment lost 4 bases and the J segment 6 bases; nucleotides outside the gene matches: 2. Germline V gene lookup returns CDR1 WSHSY and CDR2 SAAADI. The CDR3 contains 13 residues. The CDR3 loop reads CASSVGQGGEQYF. DNA for the CDR3: TGCGCCAGCAGTGTGGGACAGGGGGGCGAGCAGTACTTC.

Ten or more counts support this clonotype. The chain employs TRBV20-1 and TRBJ2-5, with 10 bases that match TRBD1. Germline V gene data show CDR1 as DFQATT and CDR2 as SNEGSKA (reference sequence). CDR3 length equals 16 residues. Trimming cost V 0 bases and J 4 bases; bases outside gene matches: 8. The CDR3 sequence: CSARDAGQGKGETQYF. Here the CDR3 DNA reads TGCAGTGCTAGAGATGCGGGACAGGGGAAGGGAGAGACCCAGTACTTC.

This clonotype was recorded at least ten times. This chain links TRBV28 with TRBJ1-1; a possible D gene is TRBD1 (5 bases). Germline values: CDR1 MDHEN, CDR2 SYDVKM. The CDR3 runs to 14 residues. Between the trimmed V and J ends, which lost 8 bases and 5 bases, there was a span of 18 bases. CDR3 DNA: TGTGCCAGCTCCAATCGGGGGGGGTTGACTGAAGCTTTCTTT. It codes for CASSNRGGLTEAFF.

In its sample, this clonotype was seen a few times. V usage is TRBV9 and J usage is TRBJ2-7, with D possibly TRBD1 on 6 matching bases. Germline lookup yields CDR1 SGDLS and CDR2 YYNGEE. V was clipped by 3 bases and J by 4 bases, with 14 bases between them. This CDR3 has 14 residues. DNA of the CDR3: TGTGCCAGCAGCGCGTTGAAGCAGGGGTACGAGCAGTACTTC. Amino acid sequence: CASSALKQGYEQYF.

This clonotype was detected many times. The V and J genes are TRBV9 and TRBJ2-1; D is perhaps TRBD1 or TRBD2 (5 bases each). The CDR3 totals 13 residues. Germline CDR1 SGDLS, CDR2 YYNGEE. V was shortened by 3 bases and J by 5 bases, with 9 bases between the two germline ends. This CDR3 reads CASSGDPHNEQFF. The CDR3 bases are TGTGCCAGCAGCGGGGACCCCCACAATGAGCAGTTCTTC.

There are many counts of this clonotype. The chain employs TRBV2 and TRBJ1-6; the D is unclear. The germline CDR1 and CDR2 sequences are SNHLY and FYNNEI. Between the trimmed V and J ends, which lost 0 bases and 9 bases, there was a span of 9 bases. This CDR3 is 14 amino acids long. DNA of the CDR3: TGTGCCAGCAGTGAAGCCCCCACAATTTCACCCCTCCACTTT. As protein: CASSEAPTISPLHF.

In its sample, this clonotype was seen many times. The chain carries TRBV27 and TRBJ2-1; unclear D gene. The V gene's germline CDR1 is MNHEY and CDR2 SMNVEV (reference sequence). The CDR3 is made up of 15 amino acids. Trimming stripped 6 bases from V and 6 bases from J, with 18 bases between. The CDR3 sequence is CASRGSYDKVNEQFF. For the CDR3, the DNA is TGTGCCAGCAGGGGATCGTACGATAAAGTCAATGAGCAGTTCTTC.

The V gene is TRBV9, the J gene TRBJ2-1; 13 bases align to TRBD2. This CDR3 has 18 residues. V shed 0 bases, J shed 7 bases, and the junction held 10 bases outside the gene matches. Germline V gene sequence: CDR1 SGDLS, CDR2 YYNGEE. Here the CDR3 reads CASSVAHTSGRAINEQFF. In DNA, the CDR3 is TGTGCCAGCAGCGTAGCCCATACTAGCGGGAGGGCCATAAATGAGCAGTTCTTC.

In its sample, this clonotype was seen many times. The gene calls are TRBV7-6 and TRBJ2-2, with no clear D. Trimming removed 2 bases at V and 4 bases at J, with 5 bases between. CDR1 SGHVS and CDR2 FNYEAQ come from the germline V gene. The CDR3 is made up of 13 amino acids. DNA of the CDR3: TGTGCCAGCAGCTTAACAGCCACCGGGGAGCTGTTTTTT. It codes for CASSLTATGELFF.

In its sample, this clonotype was seen many times. The chain combines TRBV25-1 with TRBJ2-2, with D maybe TRBD1 (6 bases). CDR1 is MGHDK and CDR2 is SYGVNS in the germline V gene. The CDR3 contains 15 residues. Trimming took 1 base from V and 2 from J, leaving 8 bases between them. CDR3 region: CASSELQGNTGELFF. In nucleotides, the CDR3 is TGTGCCAGCAGTGAATTACAGGGCAACACCGGGGAGCTGTTTTTT.

This clonotype showed up many times. This chain uses TRBV20-1 with TRBJ2-7, with 8 bases aligning to TRBD2. The CDR3 totals 14 residues. CDR1 is DFQATT, CDR2 SNEGSKA, per germline (reference sequence). Trimming took 0 bases from V and 3 from J; bases not matched to a gene: 4. CDR3 sequence: CSARDRGTSYEQYF. The CDR3 bases are TGCAGTGCTAGAGATCGCGGGACTAGCTACGAGCAGTACTTC.

The CDR3 sequence: CASSTRQGREAQYF. CDR3 DNA: TGTGCCAGCAGCACTCGACAGGGTAGGGAGGCCCAGTACTTC. The J gene is TRBJ2-5, the V gene TRBV7-8; possibly TRBD1 for D (7 bases). The CDR3 spans 14 residues. Germline values: CDR1 SGHVS, CDR2 FQNEAQ. Trimming left V 5 bases short and J 9 bases short, with 19 bases between.

The J gene is TRBJ1-4, the V gene TRBV7-9; 9 nucleotides match TRBD1. Germline V lookup: CDR1 SEHNR, CDR2 FQNEAQ (reference sequence). The CDR3 spans 17 residues. V trimming: 4 bases; J trimming: 7 bases; junction bases outside the gene matches: 13. Written as DNA, the CDR3 is TGTGCCAGCAGCTCCTTTATAAGGACAGGGGCAGGTGAAAAACTGTTTTTT. Encoded protein: CASSSFIRTGAGEKLFF.

This clonotype was recorded a few times. The rearrangement joins TRBV7-8 to TRBJ1-5; 7 positions agree with TRBD1. V lost 9 bases, J lost 0 bases, and 5 bases stayed unmatched. This CDR3 has 14 amino acids. The germline CDR1 and CDR2 sequences are SGHVS and FQNEAQ. The CDR3 reads CARIDRDSNQPQHF. The CDR3 DNA reads TGTGCCAGGATAGACAGGGATAGCAATCAGCCCCAGCATTTT.

This clonotype was found many times. The chain employs TRBV7-2 and TRBJ2-7; D gene unclear. V shed 2 bases and J shed 0 bases, with 5 bases lying between them. The CDR3 has 13 amino acids. CDR1 is SGHTA and CDR2 is FQGNSA in the germline V gene. CDR3: CASSLINSYEQYF. CDR3 nucleotide sequence: TGTGCCAGCAGCTTAATTAACTCCTACGAGCAGTACTTC.

The chain combines TRBV10-3 with TRBJ1-1; 7 bases align to TRBD1. The V gene's germline CDR1 is ENHRY and CDR2 SYGVKD. J was trimmed by 1 base and V by 6 bases; bases with no gene match: 5. This CDR3 spans 14 amino acids. In DNA, the CDR3 is TGTGCCATCAGCCGCGGACAGGAGAACACTGAAGCTTTCTTT. It encodes CAISRGQENTEAFF.

This clonotype was seen at least ten times. The chain uses TRBV27 and TRBJ2-7; 7 nucleotides agree with TRBD2. CDR3 length: 15 residues. CDR1 MNHEY and CDR2 SMNVEV come from the germline V gene (reference sequence). With 8 bases clipped from V and 2 bases from J, the junction kept 12 bases outside the gene matches. The CDR3 nucleotides are TGTGCCAGCGCTTGGAGGCTAGCGGACCCCTACGAGCAGTACTTC. Translated: CASAWRLADPYEQYF.

This clonotype appeared many times. The V and J genes are TRBV24-1 and TRBJ1-2, with 8 bases identical to TRBD1. The CDR3 spans 14 residues. With V trimmed by 4 bases and J by 3 bases, 3 bases remained unmatched. From germline, CDR1 is KGHDR and CDR2 SFDVKD. As DNA, the CDR3 is TGTGCCACCAGTGAAAGGACAGGGTACTATGGCTACACCTTC. Translation: CATSERTGYYGYTF.

This chain joins TRBV6-4 and TRBJ2-6, with 11 nucleotides matching TRBD1. This CDR3 is 18 amino acids long. J was trimmed by 0 bases and V by 2 bases; bases with no gene match: 3. Germline V gene lookup returns CDR1 MRHNA and CDR2 SNTAGT. The CDR3 loop reads CASSDQGTGGSGANVLTF. Here the CDR3 DNA reads TGTGCCAGCAGTGACCAGGGGACAGGGGGCTCTGGGGCCAACGTCCTGACTTTC.

The V gene is TRBV6-2 or TRBV6-3, the J gene TRBJ1-6; weak D call: TRBD1 (5 bases). Trimming removed 7 bases from V and 5 bases from J, with 15 bases in between. The CDR3 totals 15 residues. Looked up from germline, CDR1 is MNHEY and CDR2 is SVGEGT. The CDR3 is CASTLGGVDNSPLHF. The CDR3 DNA is TGTGCCAGCACGCTCGGGGGTGTCGATAATTCACCCCTCCACTTT.